This TCR beta chain is from a study of cytomegalovirus exposure and HLA in healthy donors. Trimming stripped 2 bases from V and 8 bases from J, with 12 bases between. CDR1 is MDHEN and CDR2 is SYDVKM in the germline V gene. CDR3 length: 14 amino acids. Both 60 Vbeta primers and 13 Jbeta primers went into the PCR. The repertoire was sequenced with immunoSEQ multiplex PCR; TCRdb's copy has only in-frame clones and lacks some. The sample yields roughly 190,000 clones, about four fifths seen once. The sequence was collected from a woman aged 25 to 39 in good health and CMV-seropositive. Sequencing was performed on PBMCs. V gene TRBV28 combines with J gene TRBJ1-4; D call uncertain. The CDR3 coding sequence is TGTGCCAGCAGTTTAGAAGAGGGTGACGAAAAACTGTTTTTT. Translated: CASSLEEGDEKLFF.